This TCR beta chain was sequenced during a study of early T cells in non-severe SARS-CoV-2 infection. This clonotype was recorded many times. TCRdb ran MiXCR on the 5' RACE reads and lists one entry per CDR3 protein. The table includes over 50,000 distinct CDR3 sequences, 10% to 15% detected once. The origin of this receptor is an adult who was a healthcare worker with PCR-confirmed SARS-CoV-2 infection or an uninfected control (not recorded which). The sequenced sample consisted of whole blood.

The CDR3 bases are TGCGCCAGCAGCTTGGGACATAGCACAGATACGCAGTATTTT. Translated, it gives CASSLGHSTDTQYF. V and J are TRBV5-1 and TRBJ2-3; D not resolved. The germline V gene has CDR1 SGHRS and CDR2 YFSETQ. The CDR3 totals 14 residues. The germline V and J ends were trimmed by 0 bases and 0 bases, with 5 bases remaining between them.